This T cell receptor beta chain was retrieved from a study of T cell responses to AZD1222 COVID-19 vaccine. Study-wide results and caveats: Only 5 or 6 individuals given AZD1222 were seropositive at baseline. Unmutated variant regions reportedly attract nearly half of all spike-specific TCRs. CD4 TCRs covered the whole spike, strongest at regions 160-218 and 743-854. Two doses of AZD1222 preceded a rise in Spike-specific TCR breadth and depth.

Notes on this clone: The antigen remains undetermined.

Germline CDR1 and CDR2: SNHLY and FYNNEI. Trimming shortened V by 5 bases and J by 0 bases, and 11 bases separated the two germline ends. The CDR3 has 15 residues. Using immunoSEQ multiplex PCR, the repertoire was profiled, and TCRdb retains in-frame clones only, with some absent. The sample has roughly 95,000 clones, roughly 90% seen once. This sequence originates from an adult in good health. The chain couples TRBV2 to TRBJ2-1; D unresolved. The specimen was peripheral blood, collected on day 0 of AZD1222 vaccination. The DNA for the CDR3 is TGTGCCAGCAGTCTTGACTCTAGCTCCTACAATGAGCAGTTCTTC. Translation gives CASSLDSSSYNEQFF.